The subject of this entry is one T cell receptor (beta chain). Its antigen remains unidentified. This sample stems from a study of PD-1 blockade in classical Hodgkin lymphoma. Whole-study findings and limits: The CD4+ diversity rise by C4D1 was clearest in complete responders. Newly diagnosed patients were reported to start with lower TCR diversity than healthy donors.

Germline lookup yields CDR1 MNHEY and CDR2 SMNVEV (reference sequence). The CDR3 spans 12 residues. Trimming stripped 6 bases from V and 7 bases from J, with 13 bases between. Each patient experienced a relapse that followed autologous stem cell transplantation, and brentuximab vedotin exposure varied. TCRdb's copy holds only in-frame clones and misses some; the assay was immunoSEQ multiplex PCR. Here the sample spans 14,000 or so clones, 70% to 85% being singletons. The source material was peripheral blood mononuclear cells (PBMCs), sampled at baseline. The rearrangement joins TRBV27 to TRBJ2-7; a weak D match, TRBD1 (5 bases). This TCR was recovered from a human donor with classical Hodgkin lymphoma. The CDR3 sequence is CASSKAGWEQYF. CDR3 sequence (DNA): TGTGCCAGCAGCAAGGCAGGGTGGGAGCAGTACTTC.